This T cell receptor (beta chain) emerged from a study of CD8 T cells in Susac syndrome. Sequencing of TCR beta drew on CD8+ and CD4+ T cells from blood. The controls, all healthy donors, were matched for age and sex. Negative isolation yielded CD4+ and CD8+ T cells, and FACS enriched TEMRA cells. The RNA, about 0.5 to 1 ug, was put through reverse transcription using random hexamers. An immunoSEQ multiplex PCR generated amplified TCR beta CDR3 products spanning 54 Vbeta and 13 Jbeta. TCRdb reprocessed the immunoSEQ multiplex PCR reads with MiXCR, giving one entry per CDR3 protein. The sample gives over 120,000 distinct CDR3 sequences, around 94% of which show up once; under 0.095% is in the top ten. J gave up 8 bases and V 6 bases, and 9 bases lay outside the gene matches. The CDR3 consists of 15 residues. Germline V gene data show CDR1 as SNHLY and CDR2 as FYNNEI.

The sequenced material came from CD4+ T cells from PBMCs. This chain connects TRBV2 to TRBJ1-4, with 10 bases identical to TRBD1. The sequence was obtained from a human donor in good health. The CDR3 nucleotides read TGTGCCAGCAGCCCTGGGACAGGGGAGGGAGAAAAACTGTTTTTT. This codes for CASSPGTGEGEKLFF.